Listed below are T cell receptor beta chains from one sample, sequenced in a study of blood T cell repertoires in COVID-19. Data came from immunoSEQ multiplex PCR; TCRdb stores just in-frame clones and leaves some out. The sample yields about 190,000 clones, approximately 90% seen once. The sample taken for sequencing was peripheral blood. These receptors all come from a man aged 35 to 55 with active or convalescent COVID-19. The CDR3 runs from the conserved cysteine through the conserved F or W. The D gene is left open where the match is weak. Some rows mark clone size as missing; the rest say once, few, many or name a class of expanded clone.

>TRBV19|.|TRBJ1-1|.
CASIQSMPPPEAFF
TGTGCCAGTATCCAATCTATGCCGCCTCCTGAAGCTTTCTTT
>TRBV5-4|TRBD1|TRBJ1-2|.
CASSVGQGTNYGYTF
TGTGCCAGCAGCGTGGGACAGGGAACTAACTATGGCTACACCTTC
>TRBV12-5|TRBD1|TRBJ2-6|.
CASGSGQPGANVLTF
TGTGCTAGTGGTTCGGGACAGCCTGGGGCCAACGTCCTGACTTTC
>TRBV9|.|TRBJ1-1|once
CASARGGGAQNTEAFF
TGTGCCAGCGCCAGAGGAGGGGGGGCCCAGAACACTGAAGCTTTCTTT
>TRBV6-2/TRBV6-3|TRBD1|TRBJ1-5|.
CASSYSSRGDQPQHF
TGTGCCAGCAGTTACTCGAGCAGGGGGGATCAGCCCCAGCATTTT
>TRBV3-1/TRBV3-2|TRBD1|TRBJ2-1|.
CASSQNFGTGEYNEQFF
TGTGCCAGCAGCCAAAACTTCGGGACAGGAGAATACAATGAGCAGTTCTTC
>TRBV19|TRBD1|TRBJ1-3|few
CASSTGQGSGNTIYF
TGTGCCAGTAGTACGGGACAGGGGTCCGGAAACACCATATATTTT
>TRBV4-2|.|TRBJ1-4|once
CASSQDPAGAANEKLFF
TGTGCCAGCAGCCAGGACCCAGCGGGTGCAGCTAATGAAAAACTGTTTTTT
>TRBV2|TRBD2|TRBJ2-3|.
CASRETSGGSNTDTQYF
TGTGCCAGCAGGGAGACTAGCGGGGGCTCAAACACAGATACGCAGTATTTT
>TRBV13|TRBD1|TRBJ2-7|.
CASSLQGARFEQYF
TGTGCCAGCAGCTTACAGGGGGCGCGTTTCGAGCAGTACTTC
>TRBV6-2/TRBV6-3|TRBD1|TRBJ2-7|.
CASSSSGTGDHEQYF
TGTGCCAGCAGTTCCTCCGGGACAGGGGACCACGAGCAGTACTTC
>TRBV5-1|TRBD2|TRBJ2-4|.
CASSLESSGSGLAKNIQYF
TGCGCCAGCAGCTTGGAGTCTAGCGGGAGTGGGTTAGCCAAAAACATTCAGTACTTC
>TRBV19|.|TRBJ1-3|few
CASSAASGNTIYF
TGTGCCAGTAGTGCGGCCTCTGGAAACACCATATATTTT
>TRBV7-2|.|TRBJ1-1|.
CASSLDRVLEAFF
TGTGCCAGCAGCTTAGACAGGGTCTTGGAAGCTTTCTTT
>TRBV28|.|TRBJ2-5|few
CASSFYAETQYF
TGTGCCAGCAGTTTTTACGCGGAGACCCAGTACTTC
>TRBV5-1|TRBD1|TRBJ1-5|few
CASSPGTGGWQPQHF
TGCGCCAGCAGCCCCGGGACAGGGGGCTGGCAGCCCCAGCATTTT
>TRBV9|.|TRBJ1-1|few
CASSPLTGIEAFF
TGTGCCAGCAGCCCCCTGACAGGTATTGAAGCTTTCTTT
>TRBV6-5|.|TRBJ2-7|.
CASRVLTYEQYF
TGTGCCAGCAGGGTACTAACCTACGAGCAGTACTTC
>TRBV2|.|TRBJ1-4|.
CASSEEGGARQKLFF
TGTGCCAGCAGTGAAGAAGGGGGGGCGAGACAAAAACTGTTTTTT
>TRBV4-2|TRBD1|TRBJ2-2|.
CASSQMDRSTGELFF
TGTGCCAGCAGCCAAATGGACAGGTCTACCGGGGAGCTGTTTTTT
>TRBV29-1|TRBD1|TRBJ1-1|.
CSVGQGIEAFF
TGCAGCGTGGGACAGGGGATTGAAGCTTTCTTT
>TRBV12-5|TRBD2|TRBJ2-2|.
CASGWVAGGNTGELFF
TGTGCTAGTGGTTGGGTAGCGGGGGGGAACACCGGGGAGCTGTTTTTT
>TRBV19|.|TRBJ2-4|.
CASSGQTNIQYF
TGTGCCAGTAGTGGGCAGACAAACATTCAGTACTTC
>TRBV5-1|TRBD2|TRBJ2-6|.
CASSARAGGQTGANVLTF
TGCGCCAGCAGCGCCCGAGCGGGGGGGCAAACTGGGGCCAACGTCCTGACTTTC
>TRBV18|TRBD1|TRBJ1-6|.
CASSTDRGQNSPLHF
TGTGCCAGCTCAACGGACAGGGGGCAAAATTCACCCCTCCACTTT
>TRBV11-2|.|TRBJ2-6|.
CASRRPGVQNSGANVLTF
TGTGCCAGCAGGAGGCCAGGGGTCCAAAATTCTGGGGCCAACGTCCTGACTTTC
>TRBV28|TRBD2|TRBJ2-7|.
CASRRAGGSIYEQYF
TGTGCCAGCCGGAGGGCGGGGGGAAGTATATACGAGCAGTACTTC
>TRBV2|.|TRBJ1-5|.
CASRGGYSNQPQHF
TGTGCCAGCAGGGGCGGGTATAGCAATCAGCCCCAGCATTTT
>TRBV28|TRBD1|TRBJ1-2|.
CASSSPQGAGGYTF
TGTGCCAGCAGTTCCCCACAGGGGGCAGGGGGCTACACCTTC
>TRBV28|.|TRBJ1-1|.
CASTLNTEAFF
TGTGCCAGCACATTGAACACTGAAGCTTTCTTT